The T cell receptor (beta chain) under discussion was sequenced for a study of T-cell memory formation after mild COVID-19. The CDR3 totals 18 residues. Trimming cost V 1 base and J 1 base, with 17 bases left between them. CDR1 is LNHNV and CDR2 is YYDKDF in the germline V gene (reference sequence). One entry per CDR3 protein results from TCRdb running MiXCR on the 5' RACE reads. The data contain roughly 6,000 distinct CDR3 sequences, around 18% of them seen just once; the ten biggest clones take up 45% to 65%. Study-wide findings and caveats: CD4+ contracting clones were mainly CM and EM; CD8+ ones, EMRA. Pre-infection memory already had some responding clones, implying cross-reactive memory joined.

This clonotype appeared many times. The antigen is not known. The origin of this receptor is an adult woman who had mild COVID-19 (a few samples of this study predate the infection). Cell type and time point are not known. The sample comprised PBMCs or a T cell subset sorted from them (not recorded which). This chain links TRBV15 with TRBJ1-5; no definite D call. Here the CDR3 reads CATSRAKGWSVSNQPQHF. CDR3 in DNA: TGTGCCACCAGCAGAGCTAAAGGATGGTCGGTAAGCAATCAGCCCCAGCATTTT.